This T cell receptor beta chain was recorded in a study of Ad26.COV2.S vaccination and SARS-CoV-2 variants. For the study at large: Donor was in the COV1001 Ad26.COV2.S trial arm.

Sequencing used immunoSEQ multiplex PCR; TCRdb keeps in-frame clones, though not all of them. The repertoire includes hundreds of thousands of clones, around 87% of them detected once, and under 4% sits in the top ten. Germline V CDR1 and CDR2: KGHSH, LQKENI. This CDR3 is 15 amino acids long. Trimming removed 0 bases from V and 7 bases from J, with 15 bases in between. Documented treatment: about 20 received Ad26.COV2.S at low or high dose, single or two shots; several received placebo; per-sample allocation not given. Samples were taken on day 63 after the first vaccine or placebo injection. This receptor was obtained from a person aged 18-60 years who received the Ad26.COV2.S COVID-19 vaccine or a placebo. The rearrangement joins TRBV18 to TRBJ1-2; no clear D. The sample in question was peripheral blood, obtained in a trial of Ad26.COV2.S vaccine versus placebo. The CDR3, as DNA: TGTGCCAGCTCACCACCGATGGGGTATCAATCTGGCTACACCTTC. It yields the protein CASSPPMGYQSGYTF.